This is a list of T cell receptor beta chains from one sample in a study of T cell repertoires in cytomegalovirus infection. TCRdb redid the calling of the reads with MiXCR, one entry per CDR3 protein. Seen here are 310,000 or so distinct CDR3 sequences, roughly 17% observed once, and the top ten hold about 12%. The sequencing sample was made of PBMCs. These receptors were taken from a human donor in good health (CMV status not recorded). Some clones in this sample may be carry-over from other donors' samples. Both conserved end residues are part of each CDR3. The order of the fields is V gene, D gene, clone size, J gene, CDR3 protein, CDR3 DNA. A D gene is named only where the DNA matches it firmly. Clone sizes are given selectively: once, few, many, or a class where the clone is expanded.

v_gene: TRBV6-5; d_gene: NA; abundance: many; j_gene: TRBJ2-7; CDR3aa: CASSYSRGYEQYF; CDR3nt: TGTGCCAGCAGTTACTCGAGAGGCTACGAGCAGTACTTC
v_gene: TRBV7-9; d_gene: TRBD1; abundance: many; j_gene: TRBJ2-1; CDR3aa: CASSAGTGSYNEQFF; CDR3nt: TGTGCCAGCAGCGCCGGGACAGGGTCCTACAATGAGCAGTTCTTC
v_gene: TRBV19; d_gene: NA; abundance: few; j_gene: TRBJ1-1; CDR3aa: CASSPKSAQNTEAFF; CDR3nt: TGTGCCAGTAGTCCTAAATCTGCCCAAAACACTGAAGCTTTCTTT
v_gene: TRBV2; d_gene: NA; abundance: few; j_gene: TRBJ2-3; CDR3aa: CASSRNPGLDTQYF; CDR3nt: TGTGCCAGCAGTAGAAATCCGGGACTCGATACGCAGTATTTT
v_gene: TRBV12-3/TRBV12-4; d_gene: TRBD2; abundance: many; j_gene: TRBJ2-3; CDR3aa: CASRASGSWDTQYF; CDR3nt: TGTGCCAGCAGGGCTAGCGGCTCTTGGGATACGCAGTATTTT
v_gene: TRBV7-9; d_gene: NA; abundance: many; j_gene: TRBJ2-7; CDR3aa: CASSDRSYEQYF; CDR3nt: TGTGCCAGCAGCGACCGCTCCTACGAGCAGTACTTC
v_gene: TRBV4-3; d_gene: TRBD2; abundance: few; j_gene: TRBJ2-1; CDR3aa: CASSHAAGLDKFYNEQFF; CDR3nt: TGCGCCAGCAGCCACGCAGCGGGACTAGATAAATTCTACAATGAGCAGTTCTTC
v_gene: TRBV20-1; d_gene: NA; abundance: NA; j_gene: TRBJ2-5; CDR3aa: CGVGPATQYF; CDR3nt: TGCGGTGTGGGGCCGGCGACCCAGTACTTC
v_gene: TRBV11-3; d_gene: TRBD1; abundance: few; j_gene: TRBJ2-5; CDR3aa: CASSSGQTGTQYF; CDR3nt: TGTGCCAGCAGCTCGGGACAGACCGGGACCCAGTACTTC
v_gene: TRBV7-9; d_gene: NA; abundance: NA; j_gene: TRBJ2-7; CDR3aa: CASSFDGISYEQYF; CDR3nt: TGTGCCAGCAGCTTCGACGGCATCTCCTACGAGCAGTACTTC
v_gene: TRBV11-2; d_gene: TRBD2; abundance: NA; j_gene: TRBJ2-7; CDR3aa: CASRFTGLAGQYF; CDR3nt: TGTGCCAGCAGATTCACCGGACTAGCCGGGCAGTACTTC
v_gene: TRBV4-3; d_gene: NA; abundance: few; j_gene: TRBJ2-2; CDR3aa: CASSQDNPAGELFF; CDR3nt: TGCGCCAGCAGCCAAGATAATCCTGCCGGGGAGCTGTTTTTT
v_gene: TRBV4-3; d_gene: NA; abundance: few; j_gene: TRBJ1-2; CDR3aa: CASSQEETYGYTF; CDR3nt: TGCGCCAGCAGCCAAGAAGAAACCTATGGCTACACCTTC
v_gene: TRBV7-6; d_gene: NA; abundance: NA; j_gene: TRBJ1-6; CDR3aa: CASSGDRGISPLHF; CDR3nt: TGTGCCAGCAGCGGAGATCGAGGGATTTCACCCCTCCACTTT
v_gene: TRBV5-1; d_gene: NA; abundance: NA; j_gene: TRBJ2-3; CDR3aa: CASSLRYRADTQYF; CDR3nt: TGCGCCAGCAGCCTCCGATATCGAGCAGATACGCAGTATTTT
v_gene: TRBV20-1; d_gene: NA; abundance: NA; j_gene: TRBJ2-1; CDR3aa: CSATLYNEQFF; CDR3nt: TGCAGTGCTACCCTCTACAATGAGCAGTTCTTC
v_gene: TRBV12-3/TRBV12-4; d_gene: NA; abundance: many; j_gene: TRBJ2-3; CDR3aa: CASSFSGLRTDTQYF; CDR3nt: TGTGCCAGCAGTTTTTCGGGACTTCGCACAGATACGCAGTATTTT
v_gene: TRBV6-6; d_gene: TRBD1; abundance: few; j_gene: TRBJ2-7; CDR3aa: CASSSPGQGRYEQYF; CDR3nt: TGTGCCAGCAGTTCCCCGGGACAGGGCCGCTACGAGCAGTACTTC
v_gene: TRBV7-2; d_gene: NA; abundance: NA; j_gene: TRBJ1-1; CDR3aa: CASSLVIGGGTEAFF; CDR3nt: TGTGCCAGCAGCTTAGTTATTGGGGGCGGAACTGAAGCTTTCTTT
v_gene: TRBV20-1; d_gene: TRBD2; abundance: many; j_gene: TRBJ2-3; CDR3aa: CSASPSGNTDTQYF; CDR3nt: TGCAGTGCTAGTCCTAGCGGGAACACAGATACGCAGTATTTT
v_gene: TRBV12-3/TRBV12-4; d_gene: NA; abundance: many; j_gene: TRBJ2-3; CDR3aa: CASSLGQGRTDTQYF; CDR3nt: TGTGCCAGCAGTTTAGGGCAGGGACGCACAGATACGCAGTATTTT
v_gene: TRBV7-2; d_gene: TRBD2; abundance: many; j_gene: TRBJ2-5; CDR3aa: CASSFGGASQTQYF; CDR3nt: TGTGCCAGCAGCTTCGGGGGGGCATCGCAGACCCAGTACTTC
v_gene: TRBV6-8; d_gene: TRBD2; abundance: NA; j_gene: TRBJ2-3; CDR3aa: CAAGEGLAGVDTQYF; CDR3nt: TGTGCCGCGGGAGAGGGACTAGCGGGGGTGGATACGCAGTATTTT
v_gene: TRBV19; d_gene: NA; abundance: many; j_gene: TRBJ1-1; CDR3aa: CASSIDLSRGRLVNTEAFF; CDR3nt: TGTGCCAGTAGTATAGATCTTTCCAGGGGCCGTCTGGTGAACACTGAAGCTTTCTTT
v_gene: TRBV5-1; d_gene: NA; abundance: NA; j_gene: TRBJ2-5; CDR3aa: CASSLRTNQETQYF; CDR3nt: TGCGCCAGCAGCTTGAGAACTAATCAAGAGACCCAGTACTTC
v_gene: TRBV4-3; d_gene: NA; abundance: many; j_gene: TRBJ2-6; CDR3aa: CASSQEGPAPSGANVLTF; CDR3nt: TGCGCCAGCAGCCAAGAGGGGCCGGCCCCCTCTGGGGCCAACGTCCTGACTTTC
v_gene: TRBV7-2; d_gene: NA; abundance: many; j_gene: TRBJ2-6; CDR3aa: CASSSGQPGANVLTF; CDR3nt: TGTGCCAGCAGCTCTGGACAGCCTGGGGCCAACGTCCTGACTTTC
v_gene: TRBV28; d_gene: NA; abundance: once; j_gene: TRBJ1-5; CDR3aa: CASSRSNQSQHF; CDR3nt: TGTGCCAGCAGCCGGAGCAATCAGTCCCAGCATTTT
v_gene: TRBV6-5; d_gene: TRBD2; abundance: few; j_gene: TRBJ2-5; CDR3aa: CASSLERGGWKTQYF; CDR3nt: TGTGCCAGCAGTTTGGAGCGGGGGGGCTGGAAGACCCAGTACTTC
v_gene: TRBV6-6; d_gene: NA; abundance: few; j_gene: TRBJ1-1; CDR3aa: CASSYGGGRGTEAFF; CDR3nt: TGTGCCAGCAGTTACGGAGGGGGACGGGGCACTGAAGCTTTCTTT
v_gene: TRBV7-9; d_gene: NA; abundance: few; j_gene: TRBJ2-6; CDR3aa: CASSASSRGANVLTF; CDR3nt: TGTGCCAGCAGCGCCTCGTCGCGCGGGGCCAACGTCCTGACTTTC
v_gene: TRBV27; d_gene: NA; abundance: few; j_gene: TRBJ1-2; CDR3aa: CASSSVYGSYTF; CDR3nt: TGTGCCAGCAGTTCTGTGTACGGGAGCTACACCTTC
v_gene: TRBV2; d_gene: NA; abundance: few; j_gene: TRBJ1-5; CDR3aa: CASSGTMYGNQPQHF; CDR3nt: TGTGCCAGCAGTGGGACCATGTATGGGAATCAGCCCCAGCATTTT
v_gene: TRBV12-3/TRBV12-4; d_gene: NA; abundance: NA; j_gene: TRBJ1-5; CDR3aa: CASSFDRDEPQHF; CDR3nt: TGTGCCAGCAGTTTTGACAGAGATGAGCCCCAGCATTTT
v_gene: TRBV7-2; d_gene: TRBD1; abundance: many; j_gene: TRBJ2-2; CDR3aa: CASSFDRVVSGELFF; CDR3nt: TGTGCCAGCAGCTTTGACAGGGTAGTCTCCGGGGAGCTGTTTTTT
v_gene: TRBV7-2; d_gene: TRBD1; abundance: many; j_gene: TRBJ2-5; CDR3aa: CASSPQGFEETQYF; CDR3nt: TGTGCCAGCAGCCCACAGGGGTTCGAGGAGACCCAGTACTTC
v_gene: TRBV20-1; d_gene: NA; abundance: few; j_gene: TRBJ2-2; CDR3aa: CSANILQGTGELFF; CDR3nt: TGCAGTGCAAATATCTTACAGGGAACCGGGGAGCTGTTTTTT
v_gene: TRBV19; d_gene: NA; abundance: few; j_gene: TRBJ2-7; CDR3aa: CASSMYGGRSYEQYF; CDR3nt: TGTGCCAGTAGTATGTACGGGGGGCGCTCCTACGAGCAGTACTTC
v_gene: TRBV29-1; d_gene: NA; abundance: NA; j_gene: TRBJ2-3; CDR3aa: CSVRDPTTDTQYF; CDR3nt: TGCAGCGTTCGGGACCCAACCACAGATACGCAGTATTTT
v_gene: TRBV10-3; d_gene: NA; abundance: many; j_gene: TRBJ1-3; CDR3aa: CAIREASGNTIYF; CDR3nt: TGTGCCATCAGAGAGGCCTCTGGAAACACCATATATTTT